Listed below are T cell receptor beta chains from one sample, sequenced in a study of T cells in Graves' hyperthyroidism and ophthalmopathy. TCRdb re-called the multiplex PCR reads with MiXCR, one entry per CDR3 protein. The table has hundreds of thousands of distinct CDR3 sequences, 12% to 15% seen once; the top ten hold more than 8.5%. What was sequenced was blood. These receptors all come from a woman aged 18-29 years with Graves' hyperthyroidism. Both conserved end residues are part of each CDR3. A D gene is named only where the DNA matches it firmly. For some rows the clone size is stated as once, few or many, or as a class when expanded; others skip it.

>-|TRBV4-1|TRBD2|TRBJ2-3
TGCGCCAGCAGCCGGGCTAGCGGGACCACAGATACGCAGTATTTT
CASSRASGTTDTQYF
>many|TRBV28|TRBD2|TRBJ2-1
TGTGCCAGCAGTTACCCTGCGGGGGGCAATGAGCAGTTCTTC
CASSYPAGGNEQFF
>many|TRBV18|-|TRBJ1-5
TGTGCCAGCTCACCACATCCCCTGCAGCCCCAGCATTTT
CASSPHPLQPQHF
>many|TRBV20-1|TRBD1|TRBJ2-5
TGCAGTGCTAGTACCCTTACCAGGGGGGAGACCCAGTACTTC
CSASTLTRGETQYF
>many|TRBV7-8|TRBD2|TRBJ2-3
TGTGCCAGCAGCAAAGCGGGAGGGTTGTGGATTGAAGGCACAGATACGCAGTATTTT
CASSKAGGLWIEGTDTQYF
>many|TRBV18|-|TRBJ2-7
TGTGCCAGCTCTGTTGCCGCCGAGCAGTACTTC
CASSVAAEQYF
>-|TRBV28|-|TRBJ2-4
TGTGCCAGCAGTTTGAGGGCGGGCGGGAACACTCAGTACTTC
CASSLRAGGNTQYF
>few|TRBV11-2|-|TRBJ1-2
TGTGCCAGCAGCCACGGACGGACCTTTACTAACTATGGCTACACCTTC
CASSHGRTFTNYGYTF
>-|TRBV9|-|TRBJ2-7
TGTGCCAGCAGCGGACCAAAGGGGTACGAGCAGTACTTC
CASSGPKGYEQYF
>once|TRBV6-2/TRBV6-3|-|TRBJ1-5
TGTGCCAGCAGCCCAACTAGCACAGATACGCAGCATTTT
CASSPTSTDTQHF
>-|TRBV5-1|-|TRBJ2-2
TGCGCCAGCAGCTTGGACGTGGGGGGCTTCACCGGGGAGCTGTTTTTT
CASSLDVGGFTGELFF
>many|TRBV20-1|TRBD1|TRBJ2-1
TGCAGTGCTCCAGACCGGGACAGGGGGTGGAATGAGCAGTTCTTC
CSAPDRDRGWNEQFF
>few|TRBV29-1|TRBD1|TRBJ1-1
TGCAGCGTGACGGGACAGACGAATGAAGCTTTCTTT
CSVTGQTNEAFF
>few|TRBV3-1|TRBD1|TRBJ1-4
TGTGCCAGCAGCCCCCGTGGACAGGCCCTGGACCATGAAAAACTGTTTTTT
CASSPRGQALDHEKLFF
>many|TRBV5-1|TRBD2|TRBJ2-7
TGCGCCAGCAGCTTGGGGTTCCCGCTAGCGGGAGAACGGCGGCAGTACTTC
CASSLGFPLAGERRQYF
>-|TRBV9|TRBD2|TRBJ2-1
TGTGCCAGCAGCGAGGGTAATAGCGGGAATGAGCAGTTCTTC
CASSEGNSGNEQFF
>few|TRBV4-1|-|TRBJ2-1
TGCGCCAGCAGCCACAGGTTCCATGAGCAGTTCTTC
CASSHRFHEQFF
>many|TRBV6-2/TRBV6-3|-|TRBJ2-5
TGTGCCAGCAACCTCGTCCGGACAGACGCCCAGTACTTC
CASNLVRTDAQYF
>many|TRBV5-1|TRBD1|TRBJ2-7
TGCGCCAGCAGCCACCCCCGGGACAGGGGTGATTACGAGCAGTACTTC
CASSHPRDRGDYEQYF
>-|TRBV12-3/TRBV12-4|-|TRBJ2-3
TGTGCCAGCAGACGTAGGAGCGGCACAGATACGCAGTATTTT
CASRRRSGTDTQYF
>many|TRBV28|TRBD2|TRBJ2-1
TGTGCCAGCCCCCCAACGGGAGGAGCGGGTAATGAGCAGTTCTTC
CASPPTGGAGNEQFF
>few|TRBV19|-|TRBJ1-1
TGTGCCAGTAGTATTAACGCCAGGGGACTTGCCGAAGCTTTCTTT
CASSINARGLAEAFF
>once|TRBV4-3|-|TRBJ1-5
TGCGCCAGCAGCCAATTATGGGGTAGCAATCAGCCCCAGCATTTT
CASSQLWGSNQPQHF
>few|TRBV20-1|-|TRBJ1-4
TGCAGTGCTCCAGGGGTTGAAAAACTGTTTTTT
CSAPGVEKLFF
>many|TRBV7-2|-|TRBJ2-2
TGTGCCAGCAGCTTACTTCGACAATTGAACACCGGGGAGCTGTTTTTT
CASSLLRQLNTGELFF
>-|TRBV10-3|-|TRBJ2-2
TGTGCCAATCAGGGCGCGGGCACCGGGGAGCTGTTTTTT
CANQGAGTGELFF
>many|TRBV18|-|TRBJ2-1
TGTGCCAGCTCACCATATATAGGAGTGGAGCAGTTCTTC
CASSPYIGVEQFF
>many|TRBV3-1|TRBD2|TRBJ2-5
TGTGCCAGCAGCCAATTAGTTGGCGGGAGGATTGAGACCCAGTACTTC
CASSQLVGGRIETQYF
>-|TRBV13|-|TRBJ2-5
TGTGCCAGCAAAATTGCGGGAAGAGAACAAGAGACCCAGTACTTC
CASKIAGREQETQYF
>few|TRBV4-3|TRBD1|TRBJ1-2
TGCGCCAGCAGCCGAATACAGGGGAACGGCGGCTACACCTTC
CASSRIQGNGGYTF
>many|TRBV30|-|TRBJ2-2
TGTGCCTGGATGGCGGACTTCACCGGGGAGCTGTTTTTT
CAWMADFTGELFF
>few|TRBV4-1|-|TRBJ1-1
TGCGCCAGCAGCCCTATGGGACGCATGAACACTGAAGCTTTCTTT
CASSPMGRMNTEAFF
>many|TRBV4-3|TRBD1|TRBJ1-2
TGCGCCAGCAGCCAACCCTCGGACAGGGTACATGGCTACACCTTC
CASSQPSDRVHGYTF
>few|TRBV6-1|TRBD1|TRBJ2-1
TGTGCCACCGGGAGCCTCACAGGGGGCGCGGACAATGAGCAGTTCTTC
CATGSLTGGADNEQFF
>many|TRBV6-2/TRBV6-3|-|TRBJ2-7
TGTGCCAGCAGTCGATACTCCAGGGACCCCACCTACGAGCAGTACTTC
CASSRYSRDPTYEQYF
>many|TRBV28|-|TRBJ1-4
TGTGCCAGCAGTTTCTATGCCGGGACCCGAGGCGAAAAACTGTTTTTT
CASSFYAGTRGEKLFF
>few|TRBV20-1|-|TRBJ1-3
TGCAGTGCCCGAGGGCAGCCGGAGGACTCTGGAAACACCATATATTTT
CSARGQPEDSGNTIYF
>many|TRBV6-1|-|TRBJ2-1
TGTGCCACCGCCCAGGGTGAGCAGTTCTTC
CATAQGEQFF
>few|TRBV4-3|-|TRBJ1-1
TGCGCCAGCAGCCCGATAGACGGGAACACTGAAGCTTTCTTT
CASSPIDGNTEAFF
>many|TRBV11-1|TRBD1|TRBJ2-2
TGTGCCAGCAGCTCGCGGACAGGGTTGCCCGGGGAGCTGTTTTTT
CASSSRTGLPGELFF
>many|TRBV20-1|TRBD2|TRBJ2-5
TGCAGTGCTAGAGCCCTATTCCCGGGAACTAGCGGGGGAGAAGAGACCCAGTACTTC
CSARALFPGTSGGEETQYF
>-|TRBV5-4|-|TRBJ2-7
TGTGCCAGCAGCGTAGGACTTCTCTACGAGCAGTACTTC
CASSVGLLYEQYF
>many|TRBV7-9|TRBD2|TRBJ2-3
TGTGCCAGCAGCCAAGGACTAGCAGAAACGATCACAGATACGCAGTATTTT
CASSQGLAETITDTQYF
>few|TRBV9|-|TRBJ2-5
TGTGCCAGCAGCGTAGACGGGGGCTTCCAAGAGACCCAGTACTTC
CASSVDGGFQETQYF
>few|TRBV27|-|TRBJ1-6
TGTGCCAGCAGTGCCGCTAATTCACCCCTCCACTTT
CASSAANSPLHF
>many|TRBV5-6|-|TRBJ1-1
TGTGCCAGCAGCTTGCAAGTCGGAAAAGCTTTCTTT
CASSLQVGKAFF
>many|TRBV7-9|-|TRBJ1-1
TGTGCCAGCAGCTTAGAACAGCCTGAAGCTTTCTTT
CASSLEQPEAFF
>-|TRBV7-9|-|TRBJ2-7
TGTGCCAGCAGCTTTAGCCTAGCGCCATCCTACGAGCAGTACTTC
CASSFSLAPSYEQYF
>few|TRBV6-1|-|TRBJ1-5
TGTGCCAGCAGCGTCTCCCGAGGGGCAGGCAGCAATCAGCCCCAGCATTTT
CASSVSRGAGSNQPQHF
>many|TRBV28|TRBD1|TRBJ2-7
TGTGCCAGCAGTTGGGACAGGGAGGTTTCCTACGAGCAGTACTTC
CASSWDREVSYEQYF